This is a list of T cell receptor beta chains from one sample in a study of early T cells in non-severe SARS-CoV-2 infection. TCRdb re-derived calls from the 5' RACE reads in MiXCR, one entry per CDR3 protein. The table lists about 30,000 distinct CDR3 sequences, around 6% of them singletons. Sequenced input: whole blood. All receptors derive from an adult who was a healthcare worker with PCR-confirmed SARS-CoV-2 infection or an uninfected control (not recorded which). Both conserved end residues are part of each CDR3. The order of the fields is clone size, V gene, D gene, J gene, CDR3 protein, CDR3 DNA. D genes are given only for firm matches. Expanded clones get a size class; other rows say once, few or many, or leave the size out.

few	TRBV5-1	TRBD1	TRBJ2-5	CASSLGTGGAEETQYF	TGCGCCAGCAGCTTGGGAACAGGGGGCGCAGAAGAGACCCAGTACTTC
many	TRBV20-1	TRBD1	TRBJ1-5	CSAGVDRAWNQPQHF	TGCAGTGCGGGAGTAGACAGGGCCTGGAATCAGCCCCAGCATTTT
.	TRBV11-2	.	TRBJ2-7	CASSLPPRDTRNNEQYF	TGTGCCAGCAGCTTACCCCCCCGGGACACCCGAAATAACGAGCAGTACTTC
many	TRBV29-1	.	TRBJ1-2	CSVEDRPNYGYTF	TGCAGCGTTGAGGACCGCCCCAACTATGGCTACACCTTC
many	TRBV20-1	TRBD1	TRBJ2-1	CSAAGTGSSYNEQFF	TGCAGTGCTGCCGGGACAGGGAGCTCCTACAATGAGCAGTTCTTC
many	TRBV30	.	TRBJ1-1	CAWSVARNTEAFF	TGTGCCTGGAGTGTAGCCAGGAACACTGAAGCTTTCTTT
.	TRBV19	.	TRBJ2-7	CASSTAGATYEQYF	TGTGCCAGTAGTACGGCGGGGGCAACTTACGAGCAGTACTTC
many	TRBV9	.	TRBJ1-3	CASSVGASDTIYF	TGTGCCAGCAGCGTAGGCGCCTCGGACACCATATATTTT
.	TRBV20-1	.	TRBJ2-7	CSAAGFPYEQYF	TGCAGTGCGGCGGGATTCCCCTACGAGCAGTACTTC
.	TRBV5-4	TRBD1	TRBJ2-2	CASSLGDRAETGELFF	TGTGCCAGCAGCTTGGGGGACAGGGCCGAGACTGGGGAGCTGTTTTTT
many	TRBV10-3	TRBD2	TRBJ2-1	CAISDGGSGRSYNEQFF	TGTGCCATCAGCGATGGTGGGAGCGGGAGATCCTACAATGAGCAGTTCTTC
few	TRBV4-1	TRBD1	TRBJ1-5	CASSQGGSAGGQPQHF	TGCGCCAGCAGCCAAGGAGGGTCGGCAGGGGGTCAGCCCCAGCATTTT
many	TRBV11-2	.	TRBJ1-5	CASSLDPASNQPQHF	TGTGCCAGCAGCTTAGATCCGGCCAGCAATCAGCCCCAGCATTTT
few	TRBV12-3/TRBV12-4	.	TRBJ1-4	CASSPTGRLDEKLFF	TGTGCCAGCAGCCCCACCGGGAGATTAGATGAAAAACTGTTTTTT
.	TRBV12-3/TRBV12-4	.	TRBJ2-7	CASSFGATTYEQYF	TGTGCCAGCAGTTTCGGTGCCACCACCTACGAGCAGTACTTC
many	TRBV7-9	.	TRBJ2-2	CASSRSTGGNTGELFF	TGTGCCAGCAGCCGCTCGACAGGCGGGAACACCGGGGAGCTGTTTTTT
.	TRBV20-1	TRBD2	TRBJ2-5	CSARDREGLGEGETQYF	TGCAGTGCTAGAGATCGGGAAGGACTAGGGGAAGGGGAGACCCAGTACTTC
many	TRBV7-8	.	TRBJ1-1	CASQGARFTNTEAFF	TGTGCCAGCCAAGGGGCGAGATTTACGAACACTGAAGCTTTCTTT
few	TRBV2	.	TRBJ2-7	CASSEGPRSSYEQYF	TGTGCCAGCAGTGAAGGGCCGAGGAGCTCCTACGAGCAGTACTTC
many	TRBV15	TRBD1	TRBJ2-2	CATSREPGTGISGELFF	TGTGCCACCAGCAGAGAACCTGGGACAGGTATCAGCGGGGAGCTGTTTTTT
many	TRBV29-1	TRBD1	TRBJ2-4	CSVEEGKGAGVNIQYF	TGCAGCGTTGAAGAGGGAAAGGGGGCCGGGGTTAACATTCAGTACTTC
few	TRBV2	.	TRBJ2-3	CASSDRIPPAGDTQYF	TGTGCCAGCAGTGACAGGATACCACCCGCGGGTGATACGCAGTATTTT
many	TRBV6-5	.	TRBJ2-7	CASRKTASYEQYF	TGTGCCAGCAGGAAGACAGCCTCCTACGAGCAGTACTTC
few	TRBV6-2/TRBV6-3	.	TRBJ1-1	CASTTVLDTEAFF	TGTGCCAGCACCACCGTTCTTGACACTGAAGCTTTCTTT